Described below is a single T cell receptor beta chain sequence and its context. The data stem from a study of shared clonotypes between healthy human individuals. The protocol was immunoSEQ multiplex PCR, while the TCRdb copy is restricted to in-frame clones and leaves out a portion. The data show roughly 650,000 clones, approximately 97% seen once. The germline V gene encodes CDR1 MNHEY and CDR2 SVGAGI. The CDR3 covers 13 residues. The V gene lost 6 bases and the J gene lost 0 bases, with 8 bases spanning the gap. The sequence was obtained from a woman aged 25 to 39 in good health. The specimen sequenced was naive CD4+ T cells sorted from blood. Documented subset: CD45RA+ positively selected. V gene TRBV6-5 combines with J gene TRBJ1-1; a possible D gene is TRBD1 (5 bases). CDR3 region: CASRQTVNTEAFF. CDR3 DNA: TGTGCCAGCAGACAGACAGTGAACACTGAAGCTTTCTTT.